Listed below are T cell receptor beta chains from one sample, sequenced in a study of T cell repertoires in cytomegalovirus infection. TCRdb reanalysed the reads using MiXCR and keeps one entry per CDR3 protein. The sample records roughly 190,000 distinct CDR3 sequences, nearly 9.5% being singletons. The sample consisted of PBMCs. The receptors originated from a human donor in good health (CMV status not recorded). Some clones in this sample may be carry-over from other donors' samples. The CDR3 runs from the conserved cysteine through the conserved F or W. A D gene is named only where the DNA matches it firmly. Size tells how often a clone was seen (once, few, many) or the class of an expanded clone, and some rows leave it out.

NA	many	TRBV7-2	TRBJ2-5	CASSLGPRGETQYF	TGTGCCAGCAGCTTGGGTCCGAGGGGAGAGACCCAGTACTTC
TRBD2	many	TRBV12-5	TRBJ2-1	CASVLAVKGISEQFF	TGTGCTAGTGTACTAGCGGTTAAGGGAATCAGTGAGCAGTTCTTC
TRBD1	many	TRBV7-2	TRBJ1-6	CASSSGQGHSPLHF	TGTGCCAGCAGCTCGGGACAGGGGCATTCACCCCTCCACTTT
NA	many	TRBV20-1	TRBJ2-7	CSATLSGNSYEQYF	TGCAGTGCTACTCTTTCGGGCAACTCCTACGAGCAGTACTTC
NA	many	TRBV28	TRBJ1-1	CASSLWSYTEAFF	TGTGCCAGCAGTTTATGGTCCTACACTGAAGCTTTCTTT
NA	NA	TRBV6-6	TRBJ1-2	CASSGGTEGLNYGYTF	TGTGCCAGCAGTGGCGGGACGGAGGGGCTTAATTATGGCTACACCTTC
NA	NA	TRBV5-4	TRBJ2-7	CASSFTGSAYEQYF	TGTGCCAGCAGCTTTACAGGGTCTGCCTACGAGCAGTACTTC
NA	NA	TRBV5-4	TRBJ2-7	CASSLLAGDYEQYF	TGTGCCAGCAGCTTGTTGGCAGGGGACTACGAGCAGTACTTC
NA	many	TRBV15	TRBJ2-7	CATSRVAGQTYEQYF	TGTGCCACCAGCAGAGTGGCGGGGCAGACTTACGAGCAGTACTTC
NA	many	TRBV7-2	TRBJ1-2	CASSPHWGYTF	TGTGCCAGCAGCCCCCATTGGGGCTACACCTTC
TRBD2	many	TRBV7-2	TRBJ2-7	CASSNSGGKTYEQYF	TGTGCCAGCAGTAACAGCGGGGGTAAAACCTACGAGCAGTACTTC